Given below is one T cell receptor (beta chain) in context. The data were obtained in a study of sequential checkpoint blockade in melanoma. The wider study: Each arm's sequence ended with maintenance nivolumab.

V lost 6 bases and J lost 0, with 9 bases in between. The germline gives CDR1 MDHEN, CDR2 SYDVKM. The CDR3 extends over 13 amino acids. Described treatment: randomized to nivolumab then ipilimumab (arm A) or the reverse (arm B). No patient had prior DNA-damaging chemotherapy. Live CD3+CD8+ CD19− CD56− cells were sorted from PBMCs. Measured with immunoSEQ multiplex PCR; TCRdb has only the in-frame clones, and not every one. The table lists 10,000 or so clones, around 85% of them singletons, with less than 60% in the top ten. This receptor was identified in a human donor with melanoma. Sequenced here: CD8+ T cells sorted from blood (inferred from file names), sampled from a patient given nivolumab and ipilimumab in sequence. This sequence joins TRBV28 and TRBJ2-7; D gene unclear. The CDR3 region has the DNA TGTGCCAGCAGCGAGAGAGTCTCCTACGAGCAGTACTTC. Its protein product is CASSERVSYEQYF.